One and the same sample provided the 10 T cell receptor beta chains below, sequenced in a study of regulatory T cells in long-lasting Graves disease. CDR3 regions were amplified by Arm-PCR using iRepertoire HTBI primers to build TCR beta libraries. TCRdb itself ran the multiplex PCR reads through MiXCR, one entry per CDR3 protein. The table includes 560,000 or so distinct CDR3 sequences, 15% to 20% detected once. Time point indicated: newly diagnosed GD, antithyroid drugs for less than 3 months. Scientists built the TCR library using RNA that was extracted from PBMCs. The sample also formed part of further work on T cells in Graves' hyperthyroidism and ophthalmopathy.

Specimen: peripheral blood mononuclear cells (PBMCs), collected at new diagnosis, from a patient treated with antithyroid drugs. These receptors were collected from a man between 18 and 29 years old with Graves disease.

There are a few counts of this clonotype. The V gene is TRBV7-8, the J gene TRBJ2-3; 15 nucleotides agree with TRBD2. The CDR3 is 18 residues long. The germline V gene has CDR1 SGHVS and CDR2 FQNEAQ. Trimming at V came to 1 base and at J to 7 bases, leaving 9 bases not matched to a gene. In nucleotides, the CDR3 is TGTGCCAGCAGCTTAGAAGGACTAGCGGGAGGGCCCTTTAATACGCAGTATTTT. Encoded protein: CASSLEGLAGGPFNTQYF.

This clonotype appeared many times. The chain carries TRBV28 and TRBJ2-2, with 7 bases matching TRBD1. Germline V gene lookup returns CDR1 MDHEN and CDR2 SYDVKM. V shed 4 bases and J 7 bases; nucleotides not matched to a gene: 15. The CDR3 totals 17 residues. CDR3 region: CASSSITTGAGNGELFF. The DNA of the CDR3 is TGTGCCAGCAGTTCAATAACCACAGGGGCTGGTAACGGGGAGCTGTTTTTT.

This clonotype was picked up many times. At one end the junction does not follow the germline gene, possibly because of a read error. This chain uses TRBV27 with TRBJ2-3; 7 bases agree with TRBD2. Germline-derived CDR1 and CDR2 are MNHEY and SMNVEV (reference sequence). The length of the CDR3 is 14 residues. For the CDR3, the DNA is TGTGCCAGCAGTTTATTCGGGAGGAGGGATATGCAGTATTTT. Its translation is CASSLFGRRDMQYF.

This clonotype was picked up many times. The chain has TRBV11-2 and TRBJ1-1; D gene uncertain. The germline V gene has CDR1 SGHAT and CDR2 FQNNGV. The V end lost 3 bases, the J end lost 0 bases, and 11 bases lay between the germline ends. CDR3 length: 15 amino acids. The CDR3: CASSFAQTVNTEAFF. The CDR3 coding sequence is TGTGCCAGCAGCTTCGCCCAGACCGTGAACACTGAAGCTTTCTTT.

This clonotype was picked up a small number of times. This chain connects TRBV12-3 or TRBV12-4 to TRBJ1-1; 8 positions agree with TRBD1. The J segment lost 4 bases and the V segment lost 6 bases, leaving 7 bases of the junction unmatched. This CDR3 comprises 14 residues. Written as DNA, the CDR3 is TGTGCCAGCAGCAAACAGGGGGGGAGCACTGAAGCTTTCTTT. Protein product: CASSKQGGSTEAFF.

This clonotype was seen ten or more times. The chain couples TRBV2 to TRBJ2-1; a weak D match, TRBD2 (6 bases). The V gene's germline CDR1 is SNHLY and CDR2 FYNNEI. This CDR3 contains 13 residues. V lost 6 bases and J 7 bases, leaving 13 bases between the germline ends. This CDR3 is CASSAERENEQFF. The DNA of the CDR3 is TGTGCCAGCAGCGCGGAACGGGAGAATGAGCAGTTCTTC.

This clonotype was counted only a few times. The chain uses TRBV3-1 and TRBJ2-2; D is unclear. V gave up 4 bases and J gave up 6 bases, with 12 bases separating them. Germline-derived CDR1 and CDR2 are LGHDT and YNNKEL (reference sequence). The CDR3 is 14 amino acids. CDR3 sequence: CASSPTSGPGELFF. The CDR3 DNA sequence: TGTGCCAGCAGCCCAACATCCGGTCCCGGGGAGCTGTTTTTT.

This clonotype has at least ten counts. The chain employs TRBV27 and TRBJ1-1, with TRBD1 identical over 10 bases. The CDR3 is made up of 14 amino acids. The trim removed 4 bases at V and 4 bases at J, leaving 3 bases unmatched. In germline, CDR1 is MNHEY, CDR2 SMNVEV (reference sequence). The CDR3 protein is CASSWTGGSTEAFF. The CDR3 coding sequence is TGTGCCAGCAGTTGGACAGGGGGTAGCACTGAAGCTTTCTTT.

This clonotype was recorded a few times. Germline and junction disagree at one end, which may indicate a read error. The V gene is TRBV4-1, the J gene TRBJ2-2, with TRBD2 matching over 16 bases. This CDR3 is 20 amino acids long. Germline V gene sequence: CDR1 MGHRA, CDR2 YSYEKL. The CDR3 spells CASSQEGLAGGPPNTGELFF. As DNA, the CDR3 is TGTGCCAGCAGCCAAGAGGGACTAGCGGGAGGGCCGCCGAACACCGGGGAGCTGTTTTTT.

The J gene is TRBJ1-1, the V gene TRBV7-2, with D perhaps TRBD1 (5 bases). V was trimmed by 5 bases and J by 4 bases, leaving 14 bases between them. CDR1 and CDR2 (germline): SGHTA, FQGNSA. The CDR3 consists of 14 residues. Here the CDR3 reads CASSTQGRRTEAFF. The DNA for the CDR3 is TGTGCCAGCAGCACTCAGGGTCGACGCACTGAAGCTTTCTTT.